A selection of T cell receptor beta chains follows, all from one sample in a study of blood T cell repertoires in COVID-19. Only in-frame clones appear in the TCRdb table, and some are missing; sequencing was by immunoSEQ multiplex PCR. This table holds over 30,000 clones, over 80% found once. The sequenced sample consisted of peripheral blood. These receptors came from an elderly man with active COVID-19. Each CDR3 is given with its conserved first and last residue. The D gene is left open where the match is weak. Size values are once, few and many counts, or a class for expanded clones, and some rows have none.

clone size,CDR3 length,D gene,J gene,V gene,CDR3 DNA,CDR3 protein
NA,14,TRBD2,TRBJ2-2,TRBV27,TGTGCCAGCAGTCTAGCGGACAACACCGGGGAGCTGTTTTTT,CASSLADNTGELFF
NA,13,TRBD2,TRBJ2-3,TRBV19,TGTGCCAGTAGTACCAATCTAGCGGGGCCTGAGTATTTT,CASSTNLAGPEYF
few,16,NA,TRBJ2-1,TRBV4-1,TGCGCCAGCAGCCAGGAAGACACACAATCCTACAATGAGCAGTTCTTC,CASSQEDTQSYNEQFF
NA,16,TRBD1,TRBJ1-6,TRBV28,TGTGCCAGCAGTTTAGGGTACGGGACAGGGAATTCACCCCTCCACTTT,CASSLGYGTGNSPLHF
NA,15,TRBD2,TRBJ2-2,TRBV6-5,TGTGCCAGCAGGGGACTAGCGGGAGAAGCCGGGGAGCTGTTTTTT,CASRGLAGEAGELFF
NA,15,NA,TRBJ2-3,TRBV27,TGTGCCACCCGAACGGTAGCGGCGGTCGGAGATACGCAGTATTTT,CATRTVAAVGDTQYF
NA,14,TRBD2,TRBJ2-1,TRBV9,TGTGCCAGCAGCGTAGTGCTAGCGGGAGGGGAGCAGTTCTTC,CASSVVLAGGEQFF
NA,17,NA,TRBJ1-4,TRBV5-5,TGTGCCAGCAGCTCGCACAGGTCCGGGCGGTCTAATGAAAAACTGTTTTTT,CASSSHRSGRSNEKLFF
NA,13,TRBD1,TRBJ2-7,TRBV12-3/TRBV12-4,TGTGCCAGCAGTAGACAGGGGCCTTACGAGCAGTACTTC,CASSRQGPYEQYF
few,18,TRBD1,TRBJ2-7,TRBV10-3,TGTGCCATCAGTGAGACGGACCTTGACAGGGGCCCGCCTGGCGAGCAGTACTTC,CAISETDLDRGPPGEQYF
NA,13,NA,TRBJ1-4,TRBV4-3,TGCGCCAGCAGCCAGGGGGCCCTGGAAAAACTGTTTTTT,CASSQGALEKLFF
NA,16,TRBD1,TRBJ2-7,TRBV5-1,TGCGCCAGCAGCTTTACCCGGACAGGGGGCCATTACGAGCAGTACTTC,CASSFTRTGGHYEQYF
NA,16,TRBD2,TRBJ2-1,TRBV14,TGTGCCAGCAGCCAAGATCGGCTAGCGGGCTACAATGAGCAGTTCTTC,CASSQDRLAGYNEQFF
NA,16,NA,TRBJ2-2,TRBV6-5,TGTGCCAGCAGTTACTCGGGGGGGCTTAACACCGGGGAGCTGTTTTTT,CASSYSGGLNTGELFF
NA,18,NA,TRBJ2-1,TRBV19,TGTGCCAGTTCTCCAACCGGGACTTTAAATAGCCCCTACAATGAGCAGTTCTTC,CASSPTGTLNSPYNEQFF
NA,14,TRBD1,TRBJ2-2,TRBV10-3,TGTGCCATCACCAGGGACAGCCGCACCGGGGAGCTGTTTTTT,CAITRDSRTGELFF